This TCR beta chain stems from a study of blood T cell repertoires in COVID-19. This CDR3 is 14 amino acids long. CDR1 and CDR2 (germline): DFQATT, SNEGSKA (reference sequence). V gave up 3 bases and J gave up 4 bases; unmatched junction bases: 7. Libraries were prepared by immunoSEQ multiplex PCR; TCRdb keeps only in-frame clonotypes and omits some of them. The table lists 100,000 to 150,000 clones, around 88% of them singletons, with about 9.4% in the top ten. The chain combines TRBV20-1 with TRBJ2-7, with 9 bases lining up with TRBD1. The material sequenced was peripheral blood. This TCR was sampled from a man aged 50 or older with acute or convalescent COVID-19. Written as DNA, the CDR3 is TGCAGTGCTAGTGCCGGGACAGGGTTTTACGAGCAGTACTTC. Its translation is CSASAGTGFYEQYF.